This T cell receptor beta chain is drawn from a study of CD8+ T cells in alopecia areata. Background on the study: Administration of oral tofacitinib to treated patients was at 5 to 10 mg twice daily.

Once RNA had been extracted, it was reverse transcribed into cDNA to act as the sequencing template. Here immunoSEQ multiplex PCR was the method, and the copy in TCRdb shows in-frame clones only, minus some. In the table there are fewer than 200,000 clones, about 63% of which are singletons. The CDR3 loop spans 10 amino acids. Per germline, CDR1 SQVTM and CDR2 ANQGSEA. Trimming cost V 6 bases and J 5 bases, with 8 bases left between them. The chain recombines TRBV29-1 with TRBJ2-7, with D maybe TRBD1 (6 bases). The receptor was derived from a human donor with alopecia areata. This material consisted of CD4+ T cells sorted from blood, taken at week 0. DNA for the CDR3: TGCAGCGTGGGACAAAACGAGCAGTACTTC. Its translation is CSVGQNEQYF.